The 32 T cell receptor beta chains listed next were all sequenced from one sample in a study of T-cell reconstitution after alpha-beta-depleted transplantation in children. Preparation of the TCRbeta library used unique molecular identifiers. TCRdb itself ran the PCR reads through MiXCR, one entry per CDR3 protein. Found here are about 76,000 distinct CDR3 sequences, around 14% of them singletons; the top ten hold roughly 30%. The sequenced sample was PBMCs, mostly from graft donor cells, obtained 180 days after TCRalphabeta/CD19-depleted stem cell transplant. These receptors all come from a male patient between 2 and 15 years old who had a stem cell transplant for acute lymphoblastic leukemia, so the T cells may come from the graft donor.

The rearrangement uses TRBV6-1 and TRBJ1-1; D is possibly TRBD1 (5 bases). The germline V and J ends were trimmed by 7 bases and 1 base, with 22 bases remaining between them. Germline V lookup: CDR1 MNHNS, CDR2 SASEGT. The CDR3 runs to 17 residues. In DNA, the CDR3 is TGTGCCAGCACTCCCTCAGGGAGGAGGGGCCGGAACACTGAAGCTTTCTTT. This encodes CASTPSGRRGRNTEAFF.

The sample holds a few counts of this clonotype. The rearrangement links TRBV7-9 to TRBJ2-7; TRBD1 or TRBD2 may be the D gene (5 bases each). V was trimmed by 3 bases and J by 0 bases, leaving 15 bases between them. The CDR3 has 16 residues. Germline lookup yields CDR1 SEHNR and CDR2 FQNEAQ (reference sequence). The CDR3 is CASSFPRDGLSYEQYF. CDR3 in DNA: TGTGCCAGCAGCTTCCCCCGGGACGGTCTCTCCTACGAGCAGTACTTC.

The CDR3 region has the DNA TGTGCCAGCAGTTACTCAGAAGGGGTGAACACTGAAGCTTTCTTT. Protein: CASSYSEGVNTEAFF. V is TRBV6-5 and J is TRBJ1-1; perhaps TRBD1 as D (5 bases). The V end lost 0 bases, the J end lost 0 bases, and 8 bases lay between the germline ends. CDR3 length: 15 residues. CDR1 and CDR2 (germline): MNHEY, SVGAGI.

A note on this clonotype: A much larger clone is a single base away; this may be a read error. This chain connects TRBV10-3 to TRBJ1-2, with D hard to call. CDR3 length: 14 residues. From germline, CDR1 is ENHRY and CDR2 SYGVKD. The CDR3 sequence is CATNRNRGGYGSTF. The CDR3 coding sequence is TGTGCAACAAATCGAAACCGGGGTGGCTATGGCTCCACCTTC.

The genes are TRBV27 and TRBJ2-7; 8 positions match TRBD2. The CDR3 is made up of 17 amino acids. Germline V gives CDR1 MNHEY, CDR2 SMNVEV (reference sequence). V lost 7 bases to trimming and J lost 2 bases; unmatched junction nucleotides: 16. CDR3 nucleotides: TGTGCCAGCACCGCAGCCGGCCCTAGCGGGCGTACCTACGAGCAGTACTTC. It is translated as CASTAAGPSGRTYEQYF.

This clonotype was detected many times. The chain uses TRBV7-6 and TRBJ2-1; D may be TRBD2 (5 bases). V lost 5 bases to trimming and J lost 0 bases, with 17 bases between them. The CDR3 is made up of 17 amino acids. Germline V gives CDR1 SGHVS, CDR2 FNYEAQ. The CDR3 loop reads CASSVGLYHSSYNEQFF. The DNA of the CDR3 is TGTGCCAGCAGCGTAGGACTGTACCATAGCTCCTACAATGAGCAGTTCTTC.

V is TRBV10-1 and J is TRBJ2-3, with 7 bases identical to TRBD2. The length of the CDR3 is 15 residues. Germline CDR1 reads WNHNN; CDR2 reads SYGVQD (reference sequence). Losses at the gene ends were 2 bases for V and 1 base for J; bases not matched to a gene: 3. The CDR3 reads CASSEAGVGTDTQYF. The CDR3 DNA sequence: TGCGCCAGCAGTGAGGCGGGAGTGGGCACAGATACGCAGTATTTT.

Only a few counts were recorded for this clonotype. This chain links TRBV12-3 or TRBV12-4 with TRBJ2-6; D gene unclear. The V end lost 2 bases, the J end lost 0 bases, and 20 bases lay between the germline ends. This CDR3 is built from 20 residues. The CDR3 sequence is CASSLSKGIPIYSGANVLTF. CDR3 nucleotides: TGTGCCAGCAGTTTATCAAAAGGGATCCCCATTTACTCTGGGGCCAACGTCCTGACTTTC.

This clonotype rates as medium-sized. V gene TRBV4-1 combines with J gene TRBJ2-5; 8 bases align to TRBD1. The CDR3 is made up of 15 amino acids. Germline V gene data show CDR1 as MGHRA and CDR2 as YSYEKL. Germline trimming cut 4 bases from V and 7 bases from J; bases unmatched to any gene: 11. The CDR3 region has the DNA TGCGCCAGCAGCCGTAGTCAGGGGGCTGTCGGGACCCAGTACTTC. The encoded protein is CASSRSQGAVGTQYF.

This clonotype has just a few counts. The DNA of the CDR3 is TGCGCCAGCAGCTCCCAGGGGGGTACCTACAATGAGCAGTTCTTC. This codes for CASSSQGGTYNEQFF. J is TRBJ2-1 and V is TRBV5-1; TRBD1 is a possible D gene (7 bases). V gave up 3 bases and J gave up 2 bases, with 12 bases separating them. CDR3 length: 15 amino acids. Per the germline V gene, CDR1 is SGHRS and CDR2 is YFSETQ.

The V call is TRBV10-3, the J call TRBJ2-1; 9 positions match TRBD2. V was clipped by 5 bases and J by 3 bases; unmatched bases: 2. Germline CDR1 ENHRY, CDR2 SYGVKD. The CDR3 is 14 residues long. This chain's CDR3 is CAISRLAVYNEQFF. CDR3 nucleotide sequence: TGTGCCATCAGTCGACTAGCGGTCTACAATGAGCAGTTCTTC.

In its sample, this clonotype was seen a few times. This chain links TRBV6-5 with TRBJ1-2; D not certain. In germline, CDR1 is MNHEY, CDR2 SVGAGI. The CDR3 covers 13 residues. V was cut by 0 bases and J by 5 bases, with 7 bases left in between. The CDR3 protein is CASSYSSLYGYTF. The DNA of the CDR3 is TGTGCCAGCAGTTACTCCTCACTTTATGGCTACACCTTC.

The chain carries TRBV6-1 and TRBJ2-7, with 7 bases lining up with TRBD1. V dropped 6 bases and J dropped 3; count of bases not matched to a gene: 8. CDR1 is MNHNS, CDR2 SASEGT, per germline. The CDR3 sequence is 14 residues long. CDR3: CASSEQGPLYEQYF. The CDR3 coding sequence is TGTGCCAGCAGCGAACAGGGGCCCCTCTACGAGCAGTACTTC.

This clonotype was found a few times. The chain combines TRBV27 with TRBJ2-7; D uncertain. Per germline, CDR1 MNHEY and CDR2 SMNVEV (reference sequence). CDR3 size: 11 residues. Trimming stripped 5 bases from V and 2 bases from J, with 4 bases between. The CDR3: CASSTPYEQYF. CDR3 DNA: TGTGCCAGCAGTACCCCCTACGAGCAGTACTTC.

This clonotype was counted between two and nine times. The rearrangement joins TRBV7-2 to TRBJ2-7, with 7 bases identical to TRBD2. The CDR3 runs 15 residues. Trimming cost V 6 bases and J 4 bases; bases outside gene matches: 12. Germline CDR1 and CDR2: SGHTA and FQGNSA. As DNA, the CDR3 is TGTGCCAGCAGGTTATCCGGGACTAAAGGGTACGAGCAGTACTTC. Its protein product is CASRLSGTKGYEQYF.

This clonotype has only a few counts. The rearrangement uses TRBV6-5 and TRBJ1-1; TRBD1 matches 9 bases. The CDR3 contains 14 residues. Germline CDR1 is MNHEY and CDR2 is SVGAGI. J was trimmed by 5 bases and V by 2 bases; bases with no gene match: 3. The CDR3 loop is CASSYKDRGTEAFF. The CDR3 DNA is TGTGCCAGCAGTTACAAGGACAGGGGTACTGAAGCTTTCTTT.

The sample holds one count of this clonotype. This may stem from a read error, because a much larger clone lies one nucleotide away. This rearrangement joins TRBV4-3 to TRBJ2-5; D gene ambiguous. The CDR3 runs 14 residues. Per the germline V gene, CDR1 is LGHNA and CDR2 is YSLEER. Trimming stripped 5 bases from V and 4 bases from J, with 14 bases between. The CDR3 is CASSDQFWGETQYF. The CDR3 DNA reads as TGCGCCAGCAGCGACCAGTTTTGGGGAGAGACCCAGTACTTC.

The CDR3 is CATLAGGPYEQYF. The DNA for the CDR3 is TGTGCCACCCTAGCGGGAGGGCCCTACGAGCAGTACTTC. The V gene is TRBV21-1, the J gene TRBJ2-7; TRBD2 is the table's D call, not checked against the DNA. TRBV21-1 is a known pseudogene. CDR3 size: 13 residues.

The chain has TRBV20-1 and TRBJ1-5; maybe TRBD1 (6 bases). V shed 3 bases and J shed 1 base, with 10 bases lying between them. The CDR3 contains 14 residues. CDR1 and CDR2 (germline): DFQATT, SNEGSKA (reference sequence). The CDR3 region has the DNA TGCAGTGCTAGGGCCCAGGGGAGCAATCAGCCCCAGCATTTT. Translation gives CSARAQGSNQPQHF.

The chain employs TRBV27 and TRBJ2-7, with D uncertain. The CDR3 is 11 amino acids. V lost 6 bases and J 5 bases, leaving 8 bases between the germline ends. Germline V lookup: CDR1 MNHEY, CDR2 SMNVEV (reference sequence). CDR3 nucleotide sequence: TGTGCCAGCAGGCGTTACCACGAGCAGTACTTC. Amino acid sequence: CASRRYHEQYF.

This clonotype was seen a handful of times. V is TRBV5-1 and J is TRBJ2-3; 8 nucleotides line up with TRBD2. Germline CDR1 is SGHRS and CDR2 is YFSETQ. This CDR3 contains 16 residues. The junction had 6 bases not matched to a gene; V was cut back by 0 bases and J by 3 bases. Here the CDR3 reads CASSLDPGLGTDTQYF. CDR3 DNA: TGCGCCAGCAGCTTGGACCCGGGACTAGGGACAGATACGCAGTATTTT. Based on the CDR3 plus reference TRBV5-1 and TRBJ2-3, the full variable domain is KAGVTQTPRYLIKTRGQQVTLSCSPISGHRSVSWYQQTPGQGLQFLFEYFSETQRNKGNFPGRFSGRQFSNSRSEMNVSTLELGDSALYLCASSLDPGLGTDTQYFGPGTRLTVL.

This clonotype was recorded a few times. The chain joins TRBV20-1 to TRBJ1-1, with D unclear. Germline loops: CDR1 DFQATT, CDR2 SNEGSKA (reference sequence). Trimming took 3 bases from V and 5 from J, leaving 16 bases between them. The CDR3 has 14 residues. CDR3: CSASVPPGGTEAFF. CDR3 in DNA: TGCAGTGCTAGCGTCCCCCCGGGCGGAACTGAAGCTTTCTTT.

This clonotype has only a few counts. This sequence joins TRBV4-3 and TRBJ1-6, with D possibly TRBD1 on 6 matching bases. The V and J ends lost 0 bases and 7 bases respectively, with 16 bases between them. The CDR3 consists of 17 residues. Germline V gene lookup returns CDR1 LGHNA and CDR2 YSLEER. The chain's CDR3 is CASSQEARGGNNSPLHF. The CDR3 DNA reads as TGCGCCAGCAGCCAAGAGGCCCGGGGGGGCAACAATTCACCCCTCCACTTT.

The rearrangement uses TRBV4-2 and TRBJ2-1; 9 bases fit TRBD2. The germline CDR1 and CDR2 sequences are LGHNA and YNFKEQ. V shed 4 bases and J 6 bases; nucleotides not matched to a gene: 10. CDR3 length: 16 amino acids. The CDR3: CASSPRGSGRGNEQFF. The CDR3 nucleotides are TGTGCCAGCAGCCCCCGAGGTAGCGGGAGAGGCAATGAGCAGTTCTTC.

By share, this clonotype ranks as medium-sized (0.01 to 0.1%). This sequence joins TRBV7-9 and TRBJ1-2, with unresolved D. The CDR3 has 14 amino acids. V was cut by 11 bases and J by 6 bases, with 22 bases left in between. Germline V gene lookup returns CDR1 SEHNR and CDR2 FQNEAQ (reference sequence). The CDR3 region is CASGRAPRSNGYTF. In DNA, the CDR3 is TGTGCCTCCGGGAGGGCGCCTAGGTCTAATGGCTACACCTTC.

This clonotype was seen more than once but under ten times. The genes are TRBV7-2 and TRBJ2-1; 7 nucleotides align to TRBD2. The CDR3 is 17 amino acids. J lost 6 bases, V lost 2 bases, and 13 bases had no gene match. Germline V lookup: CDR1 SGHTA, CDR2 FQGNSA. CDR3 loop: CASSLRAQRGPFNEQFF. The CDR3 nucleotides read TGTGCCAGCAGCTTACGGGCCCAGCGGGGACCCTTCAATGAGCAGTTCTTC.

The sample holds a few counts of this clonotype. V and J are TRBV29-1 and TRBJ2-7; D may be TRBD1 or TRBD2 (5 bases each). This CDR3 has 15 amino acids. Trimming removed 2 bases from V and 0 bases from J, with 14 bases in between. CDR1 and CDR2 from the germline V gene are SQVTM and ANQGSEA. The CDR3 DNA sequence: TGCAGCGTTGAAATCCGGGGCCGGCACTCCTACGAGCAGTACTTC. The encoded protein is CSVEIRGRHSYEQYF.

V and J are TRBV24-1 and TRBJ1-2; TRBD1 is a possible D gene (6 bases). Germline V gene data show CDR1 as KGHDR and CDR2 as SFDVKD. V lost 3 bases and J 6 bases, leaving 13 bases between the germline ends. This CDR3 spans 14 amino acids. The CDR3 spells CATSDTRQAHGYTF. The CDR3 DNA follows: TGTGCCACCAGTGATACTCGACAGGCGCATGGCTACACCTTC.

This clonotype was observed many times. The gene calls are TRBV9 and TRBJ2-4, with no clear D. Trimming left V 0 bases short and J 1 base short, with 2 bases between. The CDR3 sequence is 13 residues long. The germline V gene encodes CDR1 SGDLS and CDR2 YYNGEE. The DNA for the CDR3 is TGTGCCAGCAGCGTAGGGGCCAAAAACATTCAGTACTTC. It codes for CASSVGAKNIQYF.

Many counts were recorded for this clonotype. The chain carries TRBV5-5 and TRBJ2-7; D is unclear. The V and J ends lost 0 bases and 7 bases respectively, with 14 bases between them. The germline V gene encodes CDR1 SGHKS and CDR2 YYEKEE (reference sequence). CDR3 length equals 14 residues. The CDR3 region is CASSLAPDYHEQYF. CDR3 bases: TGTGCCAGCAGCTTGGCTCCGGATTATCATGAGCAGTACTTC. The variable domain in full, completed from reference TRBV5-5 and TRBJ2-7, reads DAGVTQSPTHLIKTRGQQVTLRCSPISGHKSVSWYQQVLGQGPQFIFQYYEKEERGRGNFPDRFSARQFPNYSSELNVNALLLGDSALYLCASSLAPDYHEQYFGPGTRLTVT.

The V gene is TRBV20-1, the J gene TRBJ2-7; D not resolved. Trimming removed 3 bases from V and 2 bases from J, with 11 bases in between. This CDR3 contains 13 residues. Germline V gives CDR1 DFQATT, CDR2 SNEGSKA (reference sequence). This CDR3 reads CSASAQAPYEQYF. Written as DNA, the CDR3 is TGCAGTGCTAGCGCTCAGGCCCCCTACGAGCAGTACTTC.

This clonotype was seen a handful of times. This chain joins TRBV7-2 and TRBJ2-4; TRBD1 matches at 10 bases. This CDR3 comprises 15 residues. CDR1 and CDR2 (germline): SGHTA, FQGNSA. V shed 6 bases and J 1 base; nucleotides not matched to a gene: 3. This chain's CDR3 is CASRGGQGAKNIQYF. CDR3 DNA: TGTGCCAGCAGAGGGGGACAGGGGGCCAAAAACATTCAGTACTTC.